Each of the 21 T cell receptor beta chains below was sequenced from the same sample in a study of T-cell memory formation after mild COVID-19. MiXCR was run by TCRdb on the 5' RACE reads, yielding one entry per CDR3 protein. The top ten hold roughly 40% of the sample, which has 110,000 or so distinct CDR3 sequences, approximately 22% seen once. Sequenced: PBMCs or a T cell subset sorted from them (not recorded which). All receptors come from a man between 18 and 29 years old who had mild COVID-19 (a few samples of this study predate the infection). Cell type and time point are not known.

The DNA for the CDR3 is TGCAGTGCTCCCCCCGGGATGCGGCTAGCGGGGTTTGATACGCAGTATTTT. Translating gives CSAPPGMRLAGFDTQYF. The rearrangement links TRBV20-1 to TRBJ2-3, with TRBD2 identical over 9 bases. The V gene end was trimmed by 5 bases and the J gene end by 6 bases; junction bases not matched to a gene: 18. The CDR3 has 17 amino acids. The germline gives CDR1 DFQATT, CDR2 SNEGSKA (reference sequence).

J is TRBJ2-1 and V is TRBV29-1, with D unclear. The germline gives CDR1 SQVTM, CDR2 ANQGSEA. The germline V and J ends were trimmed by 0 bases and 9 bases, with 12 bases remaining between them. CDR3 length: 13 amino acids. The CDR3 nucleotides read TGCAGCGTTGAAGAGCTTATGCCGGGTGAGCAGTTCTTC. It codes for CSVEELMPGEQFF.

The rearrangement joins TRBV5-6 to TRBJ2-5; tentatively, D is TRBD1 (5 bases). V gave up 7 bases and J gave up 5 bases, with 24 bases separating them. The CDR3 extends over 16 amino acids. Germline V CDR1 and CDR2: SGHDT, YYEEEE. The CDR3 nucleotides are TGTGCCAGCGAATTTATTCAGGGATTCCGTCGGGAGACCCAGTACTTC. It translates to CASEFIQGFRRETQYF. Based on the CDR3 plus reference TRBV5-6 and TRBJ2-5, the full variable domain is DAGVTQSPTHLIKTRGQQVTLRCSPKSGHDTVSWYQQALGQGPQFIFQYYEEEERQRGNFPDRFSGHQFPNYSSELNVNALLLGDSALYLCASEFIQGFRRETQYFGPGTRLLVL.

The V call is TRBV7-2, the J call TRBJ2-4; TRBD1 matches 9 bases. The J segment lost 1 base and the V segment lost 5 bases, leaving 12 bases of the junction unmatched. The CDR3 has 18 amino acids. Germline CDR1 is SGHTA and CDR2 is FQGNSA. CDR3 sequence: CASSTGRDRASAKNIQYF. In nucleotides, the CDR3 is TGTGCCAGCAGCACAGGAAGGGACAGGGCTTCTGCCAAAAACATTCAGTACTTC.

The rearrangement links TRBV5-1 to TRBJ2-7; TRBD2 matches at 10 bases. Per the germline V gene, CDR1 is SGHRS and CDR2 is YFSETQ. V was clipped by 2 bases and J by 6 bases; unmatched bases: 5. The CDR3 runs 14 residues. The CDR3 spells CASSFGLAGAEQYF. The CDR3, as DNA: TGCGCCAGCAGCTTCGGTCTAGCGGGGGCCGAGCAGTACTTC.

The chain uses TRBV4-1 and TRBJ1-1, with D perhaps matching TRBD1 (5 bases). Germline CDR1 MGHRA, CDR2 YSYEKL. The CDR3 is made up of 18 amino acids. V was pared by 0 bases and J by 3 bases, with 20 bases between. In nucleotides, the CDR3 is TGCGCCAGCAGCCAAGATCCTTCGAGGGCCAGGGTCTACACTGAAGCTTTCTTT. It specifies CASSQDPSRARVYTEAFF.

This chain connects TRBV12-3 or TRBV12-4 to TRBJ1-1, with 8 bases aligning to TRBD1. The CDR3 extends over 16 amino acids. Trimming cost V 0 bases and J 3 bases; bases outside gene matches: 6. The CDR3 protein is CASSLAARGPDTEAFF. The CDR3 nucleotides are TGTGCCAGCAGTTTAGCGGCCAGGGGGCCGGACACTGAAGCTTTCTTT.

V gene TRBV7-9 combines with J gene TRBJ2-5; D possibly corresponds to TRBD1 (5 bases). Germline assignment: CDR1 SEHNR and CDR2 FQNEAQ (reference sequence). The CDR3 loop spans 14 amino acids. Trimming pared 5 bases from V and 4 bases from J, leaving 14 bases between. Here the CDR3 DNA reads TGTGCCAGCAGCCCTACAGGAGATGGAGAGACCCAGTACTTC. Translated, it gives CASSPTGDGETQYF.

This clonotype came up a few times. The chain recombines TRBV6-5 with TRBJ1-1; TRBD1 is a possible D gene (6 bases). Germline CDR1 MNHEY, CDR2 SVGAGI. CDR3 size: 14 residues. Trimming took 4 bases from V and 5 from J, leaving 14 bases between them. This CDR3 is CASSLGGPGTEAFF. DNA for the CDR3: TGTGCCAGCAGTTTGGGGGGCCCGGGGACTGAAGCTTTCTTT.

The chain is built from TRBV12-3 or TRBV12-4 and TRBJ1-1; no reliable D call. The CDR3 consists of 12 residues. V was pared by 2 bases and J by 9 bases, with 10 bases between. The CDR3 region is CASSLFGDQAFF. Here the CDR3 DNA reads TGTGCCAGCAGTTTATTTGGAGATCAAGCTTTCTTT.

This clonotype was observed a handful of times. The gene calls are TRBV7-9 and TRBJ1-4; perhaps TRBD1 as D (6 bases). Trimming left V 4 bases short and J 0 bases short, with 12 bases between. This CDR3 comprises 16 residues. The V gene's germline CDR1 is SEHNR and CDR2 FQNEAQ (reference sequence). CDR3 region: CASSSGTLPTNEKLFF. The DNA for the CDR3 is TGTGCCAGCAGCTCCGGGACACTTCCAACTAATGAAAAACTGTTTTTT.

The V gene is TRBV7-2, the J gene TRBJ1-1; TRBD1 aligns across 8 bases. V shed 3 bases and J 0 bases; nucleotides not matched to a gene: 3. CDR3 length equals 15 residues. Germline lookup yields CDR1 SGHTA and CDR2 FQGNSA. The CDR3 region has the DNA TGTGCCAGCAGCTTTAGGACAGGGATGAACACTGAAGCTTTCTTT. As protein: CASSFRTGMNTEAFF.

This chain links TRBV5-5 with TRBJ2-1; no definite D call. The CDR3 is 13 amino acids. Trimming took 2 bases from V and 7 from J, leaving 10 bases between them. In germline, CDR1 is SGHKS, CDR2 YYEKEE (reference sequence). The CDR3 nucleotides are TGTGCCAGCAGCTTCTATTCACAGAATGAGCAGTTCTTC. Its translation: CASSFYSQNEQFF.

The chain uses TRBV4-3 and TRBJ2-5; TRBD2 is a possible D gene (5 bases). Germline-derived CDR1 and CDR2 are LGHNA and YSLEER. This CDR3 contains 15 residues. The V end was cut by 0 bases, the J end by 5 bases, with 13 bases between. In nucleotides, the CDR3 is TGCGCCAGCAGCCAAGATTCGAGGACTTGGGAGACCCAGTACTTC. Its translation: CASSQDSRTWETQYF.

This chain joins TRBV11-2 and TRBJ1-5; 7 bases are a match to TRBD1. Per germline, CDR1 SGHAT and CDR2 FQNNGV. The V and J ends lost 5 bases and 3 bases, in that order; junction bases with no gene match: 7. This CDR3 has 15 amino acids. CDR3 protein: CASSRGTADNQPQHF. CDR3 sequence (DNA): TGTGCCAGCAGCCGAGGGACAGCGGACAATCAGCCCCAGCATTTT.

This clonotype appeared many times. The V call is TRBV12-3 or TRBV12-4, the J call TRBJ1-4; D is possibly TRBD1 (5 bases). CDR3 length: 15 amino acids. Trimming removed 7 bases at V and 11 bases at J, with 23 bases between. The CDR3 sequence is CASNDSRDPSQKLFF. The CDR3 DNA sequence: TGTGCCAGCAATGATTCCCGGGACCCATCACAGAAACTGTTTTTT.

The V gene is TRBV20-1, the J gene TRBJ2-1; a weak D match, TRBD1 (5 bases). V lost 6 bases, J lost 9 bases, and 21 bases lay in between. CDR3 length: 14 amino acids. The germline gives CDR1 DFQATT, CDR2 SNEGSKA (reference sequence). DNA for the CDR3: TGCAGTGCCCGCGAAGGACACCTTCATGTTGAGCAGTTCTTC. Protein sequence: CSAREGHLHVEQFF.

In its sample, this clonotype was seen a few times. This chain's CDR3 is CSVEGQGEYNEQFF. The CDR3 bases are TGCAGCGTTGAAGGACAGGGGGAATACAATGAGCAGTTCTTC. The chain carries TRBV29-1 and TRBJ2-1; 9 bases align to TRBD1. V shed 1 base and J 4 bases; nucleotides not matched to a gene: 2. This CDR3 has 14 amino acids. CDR1 is SQVTM, CDR2 ANQGSEA, per germline.

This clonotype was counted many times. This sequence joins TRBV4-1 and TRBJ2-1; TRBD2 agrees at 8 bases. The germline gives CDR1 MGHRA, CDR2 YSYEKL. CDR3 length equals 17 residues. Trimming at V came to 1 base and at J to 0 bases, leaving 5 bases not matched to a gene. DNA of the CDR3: TGCGCCAGCAGCCAAGTTAAGCGGGGGAGCTCCTACAATGAGCAGTTCTTC. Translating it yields CASSQVKRGSSYNEQFF.

The CDR3: CASSPSGGYEQYF. The CDR3 bases are TGTGCCAGCAGCCCCTCGGGGGGTTACGAGCAGTACTTC. The chain links TRBV7-6 to TRBJ2-7; 7 nucleotides line up with TRBD2. Trimming at V came to 5 bases and at J to 4 bases, leaving 5 bases not matched to a gene. This CDR3 has 13 amino acids. From germline, CDR1 is SGHVS and CDR2 FNYEAQ. Drawing the rest from reference TRBV7-6 and TRBJ2-7, the complete variable domain is GAGVSQSPRYKVTKRGQDVALRCDPISGHVSLYWYRQALGQGPEFLTYFNYEAQQDKSGLPNDRFSAERPEGSISTLTIQRTEQRDSAMYRCASSPSGGYEQYFGPGTRLTVT.

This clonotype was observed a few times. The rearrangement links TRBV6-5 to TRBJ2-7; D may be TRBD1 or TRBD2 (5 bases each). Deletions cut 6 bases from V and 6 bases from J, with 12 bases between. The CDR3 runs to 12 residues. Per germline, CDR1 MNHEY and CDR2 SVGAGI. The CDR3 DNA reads TGTGCCAGCAGCCCGAGGGGTGGCGAGCAGTACGTC. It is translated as CASSPRGGEQYV.